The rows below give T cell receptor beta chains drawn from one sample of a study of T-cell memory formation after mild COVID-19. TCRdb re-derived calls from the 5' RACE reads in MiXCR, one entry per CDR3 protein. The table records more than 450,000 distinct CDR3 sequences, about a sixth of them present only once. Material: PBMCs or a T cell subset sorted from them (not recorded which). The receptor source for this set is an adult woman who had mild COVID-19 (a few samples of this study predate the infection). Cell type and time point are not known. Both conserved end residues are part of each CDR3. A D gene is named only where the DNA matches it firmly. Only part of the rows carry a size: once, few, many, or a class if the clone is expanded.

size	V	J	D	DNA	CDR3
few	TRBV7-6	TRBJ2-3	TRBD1	TGTGCCAGCAGCCGAATACAGGGGGCTGTAGGCACAGATACGCAGTATTTT	CASSRIQGAVGTDTQYF
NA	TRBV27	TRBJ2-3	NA	TGTGCCAGCCGTTCCTCCCCATCGCTGGCCACAGATACGCAGTATTTT	CASRSSPSLATDTQYF
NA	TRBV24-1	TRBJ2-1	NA	TGTGCCACCAGTGATCTCGGAGGGGACAATGAGCAGTTCTTC	CATSDLGGDNEQFF
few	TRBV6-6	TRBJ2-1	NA	TGTGCCAGCAAGGCGAGCGGCGGTGAGCAGTTCTTC	CASKASGGEQFF
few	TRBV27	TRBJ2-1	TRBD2	TGTGCCAGCAGTTTACCGTATCTAGCGGGAGCCTACAATGAGCAGTTCTTC	CASSLPYLAGAYNEQFF
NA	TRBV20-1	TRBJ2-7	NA	TGCAGTGCTAGAGATCTTTCCTACGAGCAGTACTTC	CSARDLSYEQYF
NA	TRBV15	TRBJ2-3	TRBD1	TGTGCCATCCACAGGGGCGCACCGGATACGCAGTATTTT	CAIHRGAPDTQYF
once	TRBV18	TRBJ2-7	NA	TGTGCCAGCTCCCCTGTGGACGGGAGCTCCTACGAGCAGTACTTC	CASSPVDGSSYEQYF
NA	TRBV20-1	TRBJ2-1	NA	TGCAGTGCTCACCCAAGGGGGGTGCCCTACAATGAGCAGTTCTTC	CSAHPRGVPYNEQFF
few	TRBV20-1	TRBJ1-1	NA	TGCAGTGCTAGAGATTCTCGCGGGAACACTGAAGCTTTCTTT	CSARDSRGNTEAFF
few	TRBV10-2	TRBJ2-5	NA	TGCGCCAGCAGTGAGTCGGCCCGCGGGGAGACCCAGTACTTC	CASSESARGETQYF
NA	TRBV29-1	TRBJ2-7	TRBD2	TGCAGCGTTGCGCCGCGGGAGGTAGACTACGAGCAGTACTTC	CSVAPREVDYEQYF
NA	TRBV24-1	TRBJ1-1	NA	TGTGCCACCAGTGATCCGAACACTGAAGCTTTCTTT	CATSDPNTEAFF
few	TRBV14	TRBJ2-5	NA	TGTGCCAGCAGCCAAGATAAGGACGGCCGATGGACCCAGTACTTC	CASSQDKDGRWTQYF
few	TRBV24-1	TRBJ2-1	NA	TGTGCCACCAGTGTGATCGGGGTGAACAATGAGCAGTTCTTC	CATSVIGVNNEQFF
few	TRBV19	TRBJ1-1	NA	TGTGCCAGTAGTATCAGGGCAGGGAAGCGAATGAACACTGAAGCTTTCTTT	CASSIRAGKRMNTEAFF